This TCR beta chain derives from a study of chemoradiotherapy in HPV16-positive cancers. Across the study: Candidate HPV-specific clones and shared TCR motifs came from a couple of HPV16-positive patients.

Study-wide findings and caveats: Non-HPV-specific T cells did not expand in tumors during treatment, whereas candidate HPV-specific clones and E7-related motifs did. Functional assays defining HPV-specific T cells used only a couple of HPV16-positive patients.

Measured with immunoSEQ multiplex PCR; TCRdb has only the in-frame clones, and not every one. Here the sample spans 19,000 or so clones, roughly 90% being singletons. As for this clone: Its specificity is unknown.

The germline V gene has CDR1 SNHLY and CDR2 FYNNEI. The V segment lost 1 base and the J segment 1 base; nucleotides outside the gene matches: 3. The length of the CDR3 is 15 residues. Over chemoradiotherapy, repertoires were sampled more than once. The chain is built from TRBV2 and TRBJ1-2; 7 nucleotides align to TRBD1. The sample here was blood, taken from a patient who underwent chemoradiotherapy. The clonotype was recovered from a human donor with HPV-associated anogenital cancer. CDR3 protein: CASSEDRGGNYGYTF. The CDR3 DNA sequence: TGTGCCAGCAGTGAAGACAGGGGAGGTAACTATGGCTACACCTTC.